A selection of T cell receptor beta chains follows, all from one sample in a study of blood T cell repertoires in COVID-19. TCRdb's copy holds only in-frame clones and misses some; the assay was immunoSEQ multiplex PCR. The profile covers under 300,000 clones, with around four fifths appearing a single time and under 15% taken by the ten largest. The sequenced material came from peripheral blood. The receptors were sampled from a woman aged 55-70 years with active or convalescent COVID-19. CDR3s include the opening cysteine and the closing phenylalanine or tryptophan. Each record gives: J gene, clone size, D gene, V gene, CDR3 DNA, CDR3 protein. D genes are given only for firm matches. Clone sizes are given selectively: once, few, many, or a class where the clone is expanded.

J gene: TRBJ2-7; clone size: -; D gene: -; V gene: TRBV9; CDR3 DNA: TGTGCCAGCAGCGTGGGGGCAGGTGACTACGAGCAGTACTTC; CDR3 protein: CASSVGAGDYEQYF
J gene: TRBJ2-3; clone size: -; D gene: TRBD2; V gene: TRBV30; CDR3 DNA: TGTGCCTGGACTAGCGGGCTCCGCACAGATACGCAGTATTTT; CDR3 protein: CAWTSGLRTDTQYF
J gene: TRBJ2-3; clone size: -; D gene: TRBD2; V gene: TRBV30; CDR3 DNA: TGTGCCTGGAGTTGGCGGGGGAGCACAGATACGCAGTATTTT; CDR3 protein: CAWSWRGSTDTQYF
J gene: TRBJ2-5; clone size: -; D gene: TRBD2; V gene: TRBV29-1; CDR3 DNA: TGCAGCACCGCTTCTGGGACTAGCATGGAGACCCAGTACTTC; CDR3 protein: CSTASGTSMETQYF
J gene: TRBJ1-1; clone size: -; D gene: -; V gene: TRBV7-9; CDR3 DNA: TGTGCCAGCAGCTTGTCGGCTGAGGGCACTGAAGCTTTCTTT; CDR3 protein: CASSLSAEGTEAFF
J gene: TRBJ2-1; clone size: -; D gene: TRBD2; V gene: TRBV27; CDR3 DNA: TGTGCCAGCACCACCGCCGGGACTAGCGGGGGGGGCGACAATGAGCAGTTCTTC; CDR3 protein: CASTTAGTSGGGDNEQFF
J gene: TRBJ1-5; clone size: few; D gene: TRBD1; V gene: TRBV5-1; CDR3 DNA: TGCGCCAGCAGCCCAGGACAGGCCTCCAATCAGCCCCAGCATTTT; CDR3 protein: CASSPGQASNQPQHF
J gene: TRBJ2-1; clone size: -; D gene: TRBD2; V gene: TRBV5-8; CDR3 DNA: TGTGCCAGCAGCTTCGGCGGGGGGGCCTTGGATGAGCAGTTCTTC; CDR3 protein: CASSFGGGALDEQFF
J gene: TRBJ1-2; clone size: -; D gene: -; V gene: TRBV5-1; CDR3 DNA: TGCGCCAGCAGGGGGCAGACGGCTGGCTACACCTTC; CDR3 protein: CASRGQTAGYTF
J gene: TRBJ1-6; clone size: few; D gene: -; V gene: TRBV18; CDR3 DNA: TGTGCCAGCTCACCAAATCCCCAGTCTTATAATTCACCCCTCCACTTT; CDR3 protein: CASSPNPQSYNSPLHF
J gene: TRBJ2-7; clone size: -; D gene: -; V gene: TRBV5-1; CDR3 DNA: TGCGCCAGCAGCGAGGGATCCCTCGGTGTGCAGTACTTC; CDR3 protein: CASSEGSLGVQYF
J gene: TRBJ2-1; clone size: once; D gene: TRBD2; V gene: TRBV6-5; CDR3 DNA: TGTGCCAGCAGTTACTCCGGGACTAGCGGGGTCCTTGAGCAGTTCTTC; CDR3 protein: CASSYSGTSGVLEQFF
J gene: TRBJ1-5; clone size: -; D gene: -; V gene: TRBV18; CDR3 DNA: TGTGCCAGCTCACCCCGGAGAAACAGCAATCAGCCCCAGCATTTT; CDR3 protein: CASSPRRNSNQPQHF
J gene: TRBJ2-7; clone size: -; D gene: TRBD1; V gene: TRBV30; CDR3 DNA: TGTGCCTGGAAGACAGGGGCCGAGCAGTACTTC; CDR3 protein: CAWKTGAEQYF
J gene: TRBJ1-2; clone size: -; D gene: -; V gene: TRBV19; CDR3 DNA: TGTGCCAGTAGTCGCCCCCAGATCCTCTATGGCTACACCTTC; CDR3 protein: CASSRPQILYGYTF
J gene: TRBJ2-5; clone size: few; D gene: TRBD1; V gene: TRBV7-2; CDR3 DNA: TGTGCCAGCATGCCCGGGACAGCCCAAGAGACCCAGTACTTC; CDR3 protein: CASMPGTAQETQYF
J gene: TRBJ2-1; clone size: -; D gene: TRBD2; V gene: TRBV4-2; CDR3 DNA: TGTGCCAGCAGCCAAGATAGAGGACTAGAGAGCAATGAGCAGTTCTTC; CDR3 protein: CASSQDRGLESNEQFF
J gene: TRBJ1-5; clone size: -; D gene: -; V gene: TRBV7-8; CDR3 DNA: TGTGCCAGCAGCCATCGAGGGTTACGACAGCCCCAGCATTTT; CDR3 protein: CASSHRGLRQPQHF
J gene: TRBJ2-1; clone size: many; D gene: -; V gene: TRBV21-1; CDR3 DNA: TGTGCCAGCAGCAACACTCTACAGGTCGGCTCCTACAATGAGCAGTTCTTC; CDR3 protein: CASSNTLQVGSYNEQFF
J gene: TRBJ2-2; clone size: -; D gene: TRBD2; V gene: TRBV2; CDR3 DNA: TGTGCCAGCAGGCTAAGACTAGCGGGGGGGCACGGGGAGCTGTTTTTT; CDR3 protein: CASRLRLAGGHGELFF
J gene: TRBJ1-4; clone size: -; D gene: TRBD1; V gene: TRBV27; CDR3 DNA: TGTGCCAGCAGCCGGGACAGGAGGGGTGAAAAACTGTTTTTT; CDR3 protein: CASSRDRRGEKLFF
J gene: TRBJ1-2; clone size: -; D gene: TRBD1; V gene: TRBV25-1; CDR3 DNA: TGTGCCAGCAGTGAACACAGGGGGCTGCTCTATGGCTACACCTTC; CDR3 protein: CASSEHRGLLYGYTF
J gene: TRBJ1-1; clone size: -; D gene: TRBD1; V gene: TRBV25-1; CDR3 DNA: TGTGCCAGCAGTGAGTATTTAGGGGGCGCGGAAGCTTTCTTT; CDR3 protein: CASSEYLGGAEAFF
J gene: TRBJ1-4; clone size: once; D gene: TRBD1; V gene: TRBV30; CDR3 DNA: TGTGCCTGTTCACCGGGACAGGGCTTTGAAAAACTGTTTTTT; CDR3 protein: CACSPGQGFEKLFF
J gene: TRBJ2-5; clone size: once; D gene: TRBD1; V gene: TRBV18; CDR3 DNA: TGTGCCAGCTCACCCGGACAGGACGAGACCCAGTACTTC; CDR3 protein: CASSPGQDETQYF
J gene: TRBJ2-7; clone size: -; D gene: TRBD1; V gene: TRBV20-1; CDR3 DNA: TGCAGTGCTAGTGGGGACAGTCCCGAGCAGTACTTC; CDR3 protein: CSASGDSPEQYF
J gene: TRBJ1-1; clone size: -; D gene: -; V gene: TRBV5-1; CDR3 DNA: TGCGCCAGCCAGCTACTCCTAGAGGGCACTGAAGCTTTCTTT; CDR3 protein: CASQLLLEGTEAFF
J gene: TRBJ2-5; clone size: -; D gene: -; V gene: TRBV7-3; CDR3 DNA: TGTGCCAGCAGCTTAACTGGACAGTTGGTCCAAGAGACCCAGTACTTC; CDR3 protein: CASSLTGQLVQETQYF
J gene: TRBJ2-1; clone size: -; D gene: TRBD2; V gene: TRBV7-6; CDR3 DNA: TGTGCCAGCAGCTTAATTGGCGGGGGGGCCGTGGATGAGCAGTTCTTC; CDR3 protein: CASSLIGGGAVDEQFF
J gene: TRBJ2-7; clone size: -; D gene: -; V gene: TRBV5-1; CDR3 DNA: TGCGCCAGCGGGGACACCTCCTACGAGCAGTACTTC; CDR3 protein: CASGDTSYEQYF
J gene: TRBJ1-5; clone size: few; D gene: -; V gene: TRBV28; CDR3 DNA: TGTGCCAGCAGATCCGGACTCATGGGCAATCAGCCCCAGCATTTT; CDR3 protein: CASRSGLMGNQPQHF
J gene: TRBJ1-4; clone size: few; D gene: -; V gene: TRBV7-9; CDR3 DNA: TGTGCCAGCAGCTACCTTCTGCGCCCCTCGGGTGAAAAACTGTTTTTT; CDR3 protein: CASSYLLRPSGEKLFF
J gene: TRBJ1-5; clone size: -; D gene: -; V gene: TRBV6-5; CDR3 DNA: TGTGCCAGCAGGCAGGGGCGATTCAATCAGCCCCAGCATTTT; CDR3 protein: CASRQGRFNQPQHF